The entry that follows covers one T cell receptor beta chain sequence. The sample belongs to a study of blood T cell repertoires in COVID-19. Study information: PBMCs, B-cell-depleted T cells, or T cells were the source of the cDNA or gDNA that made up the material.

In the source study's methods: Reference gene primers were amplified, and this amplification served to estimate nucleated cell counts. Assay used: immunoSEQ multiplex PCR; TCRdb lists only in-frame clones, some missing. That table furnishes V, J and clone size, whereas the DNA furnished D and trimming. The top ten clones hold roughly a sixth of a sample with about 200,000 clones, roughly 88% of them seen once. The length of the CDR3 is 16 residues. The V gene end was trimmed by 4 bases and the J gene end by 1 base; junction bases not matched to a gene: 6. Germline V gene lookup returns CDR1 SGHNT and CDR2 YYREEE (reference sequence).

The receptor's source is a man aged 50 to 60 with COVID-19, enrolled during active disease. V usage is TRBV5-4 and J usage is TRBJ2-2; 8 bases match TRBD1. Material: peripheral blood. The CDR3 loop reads CASSGGTGKNTGELFF. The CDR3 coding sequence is TGTGCCAGCAGCGGTGGGACAGGCAAGAACACCGGGGAGCTGTTTTTT. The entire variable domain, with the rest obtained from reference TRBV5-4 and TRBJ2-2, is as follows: ETGVTQSPTHLIKTRGQQVTLRCSSQSGHNTVSWYQQALGQGPQFIFQYYREEENGRGNFPPRFSGLQFPNYSSELNVNALELDDSALYLCASSGGTGKNTGELFFGEGSRLTVL.